This T cell receptor (beta chain) emerged from a study of neoadjuvant anti-PD-1 for oral cavity cancer (dated by TCRdb to about 2021). With respect to the entire study: Before curative-intent surgical resection, most patients were given three to four biweekly doses of nivolumab at 3 mg/kg. A fourth nivolumab dose was given around day 43 to patients without progression, and definitive surgical resection was performed in those patients on days 50-56. Under RECIST 1.1, a patient counted as a responder if showing complete response, partial response or stable disease, and as a non-responder if showing progression. A roughly 33% response rate was observed in the parent correlative cohort, in which more than ten patients were included.

Study-wide findings and limitations: Higher pretreatment blood TCRbeta clonality and lower post-treatment tumor TCRbeta clonality were correlated with higher pretreatment blood Treg/Th17 ratios. Only three patients per response group were included in the TCR analyses, and the authors called for validation in larger cohorts. Greater tumor shrinkage correlated with larger post-treatment sizes of preexisting intratumoral clones, which suggests that expansion of preexisting clones contributed to response.

On this clone itself: The target of this receptor is not known. No clone much larger than this one lies a single base away; base qualities are absent.

Survey sequencing of tumors used two replicates per sample, and the tumor libraries mostly started from about 5 ug of input genomic DNA. The immunoSEQ hsTCRbeta kit was used to prepare TCRbeta libraries, following the manufacturer's instructions. Sequencing of the completed libraries took place using an Illumina NovaSeq 6000 S4 flow cell after they had been pooled to approximately 3 nM. In the original analysis: The immunoSEQ Analyzer was used for raw data preprocessing and quality control. The analysis was restricted to productive rearrangements, with each unique CDR3 amino acid sequence defining a clonotype. Repertoire clonality was estimated as the Gini-Simpson index, computed with the R package tcR. Gini indices were compared with Student's t test, and associations with tumor size change were assessed by Pearson correlation. TCRdb carries this immuneACCESS record with in-frame sequences only. Its versions omit some clonotypes, under half of them owing to an unresolved V gene in the studies checked, with the rest unexplained. D and trimming were read from the DNA, whereas the V and J calls and clone size are those reported in that table. The sample records roughly 12,000 clones, around 60% of which are singletons. The leading ten clones occupy roughly an eighth of the sample.

V is trimmed back by 4 bases and J by 1 base, and the junction contains 6 bases that no gene match accounts for. CDR1 and CDR2 are drawn from the germline V gene: SQVTM, ANQGSEA. The CDR3 holds 15 amino acids from the cysteine to the phenylalanine. The only DNA kept is the CDR3, 45 bases in frame from the first base. In the paper's terms, the time point label means: before neoadjuvant nivolumab. Patients were newly diagnosed with stage II-IVA oral cavity squamous cell carcinoma and had received no prior systemic or radiation treatment. The cohort consisted of patients with HPV-negative, locally advanced oral cavity squamous cell carcinoma. The samples were obtained from a longitudinal correlative study of a single-arm phase II trial testing neoadjuvant nivolumab in oral cavity squamous cell carcinoma. Subject-matched pre- and post-treatment PBMCs and tumors from three responders and three non-responders underwent genomic DNA-based TCRbeta sequencing. Genomic DNA was isolated from tumor tissue using the Maxwell RSC DNA from Tissue kit.

The sequence derives from a person aged 40 to 85 with oral cavity squamous cell carcinoma. In this chain, TRBV29-1 is recombined with TRBJ2-2; TRBD1 lines up with 7 middle nucleotides. Here the sequenced sample was tumor tissue, taken before nivolumab (anti-PD-1) treatment. CDR3 loop: CSVVKGALNTGELFF. The nucleotide sequence reads TGCAGCGTTGTAAAGGGGGCTTTGAACACCGGGGAGCTGTTTTTT.